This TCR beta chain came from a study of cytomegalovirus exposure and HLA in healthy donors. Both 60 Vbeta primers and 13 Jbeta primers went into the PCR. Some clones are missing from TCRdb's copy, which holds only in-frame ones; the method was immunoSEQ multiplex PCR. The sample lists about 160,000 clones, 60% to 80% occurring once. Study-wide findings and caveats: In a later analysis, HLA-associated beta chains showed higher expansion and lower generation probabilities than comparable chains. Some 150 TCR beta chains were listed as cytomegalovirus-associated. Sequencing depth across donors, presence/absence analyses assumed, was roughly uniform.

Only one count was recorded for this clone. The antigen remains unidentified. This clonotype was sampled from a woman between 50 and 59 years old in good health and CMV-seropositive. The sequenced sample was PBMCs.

The CDR3 here is CASSTPLQGKSVNTEAFF. CDR3 coding DNA: TGTGCCAGCAGTACTCCCCTCCAGGGGAAGTCCGTGAACACTGAAGCTTTCTTT. This chain links TRBV2 with TRBJ1-1; D is perhaps TRBD1 (6 bases). The length of the CDR3 is 18 residues. Between the trimmed V and J ends, which lost 5 bases and 0 bases, there was a span of 22 bases. Germline-derived CDR1 and CDR2 are SNHLY and FYNNEI.